What follows is one T cell receptor (beta chain) and its context. The antigen is undetermined. Carried by the TCR beta cDNA libraries were unique molecular identifiers. MiXCR, run by TCRdb on the PCR reads, gives a single entry per CDR3 protein. This table holds under 900,000 distinct CDR3 sequences, roughly half found once. This specimen belongs to a study of post-analysis software for immune sequencing data. Findings of the study overall: Five or six TRBV segments, TRBV5-6, TRBV5-1 and TRBV20-1 among them, were found more frequent in patients than controls.

Germline lookup yields CDR1 DFQATT and CDR2 SNEGSKA (reference sequence). The junction had 12 bases not matched to a gene; V was cut back by 6 bases and J by 7 bases. The CDR3 runs to 14 residues. The sequenced material came from blood. The chain joins TRBV20-1 to TRBJ1-2, with 9 bases that match TRBD1. The TCR sequence derives from a girl aged 10 to 17 with multiple sclerosis. The CDR3: CSASLRDRDRGYTF. As DNA, the CDR3 is TGCAGTGCCTCATTGAGGGACAGGGATCGTGGCTACACCTTC.